This entry lists 11 T cell receptor beta chains sequenced from one sample in a study of T cell repertoires in cytomegalovirus infection. TCRdb reprocessed the reads via MiXCR and lists one record per CDR3 protein. Of about 460,000 distinct CDR3 sequences listed, around 11% are singletons. Sequencing was carried out using PBMCs. The receptor set was obtained from a human donor in good health (CMV status not recorded). Some clones in this sample may be carry-over from other donors' samples.

In this sample, this clonotype turned up a few times. The rearrangement uses TRBV29-1 and TRBJ2-7; 7 bases map to TRBD2. CDR1 and CDR2 (germline): SQVTM, ANQGSEA. This CDR3 spans 14 amino acids. The V segment lost 0 bases and the J segment 3 bases; nucleotides outside the gene matches: 5. The CDR3 protein is CSVEDGRPLYEQYF. CDR3 nucleotide sequence: TGCAGCGTTGAAGACGGGAGGCCCCTCTACGAGCAGTACTTC.

This clonotype was picked up many times. The CDR3 is CASVRGSTNTEAFF. In DNA form, the CDR3 reads TGTGCCAGCGTGAGGGGATCCACGAACACTGAAGCTTTCTTT. V and J are TRBV28 and TRBJ1-1, with a tentative D call TRBD1 (5 bases). CDR1 and CDR2 from the germline V gene are MDHEN and SYDVKM. The CDR3 spans 14 residues. With 8 bases removed from V and 1 base from J, the gap between germline ends came to 14 bases. Combining the CDR3 with reference TRBV28 and TRBJ1-1 gives the whole variable domain DVKVTQSSRYLVKRTGEKVFLECVQDMDHENMFWYRQDPGLGLRLIYFSYDVKMKEKGDIPEGYSVSREKKERFSLILESASTNQTSMYLCASVRGSTNTEAFFGQGTRLTVV.

V is TRBV5-1 and J is TRBJ1-1, with 7 bases that match TRBD1. The length of the CDR3 is 14 residues. Germline CDR1 and CDR2: SGHRS and YFSETQ. V lost 1 base and J lost 4; bases outside the gene matches: 4. The CDR3 sequence is CASSLKGGPTEAFF. CDR3 sequence (DNA): TGCGCCAGCAGCTTGAAAGGGGGCCCCACTGAAGCTTTCTTT.

This clonotype appeared many times. The CDR3 loop reads CASSLAGSGQTYEKLFF. The DNA for the CDR3 is TGTGCCAGCAGCTTAGCTGGTTCGGGACAGACCTATGAAAAACTGTTTTTT. V usage is TRBV7-8 and J usage is TRBJ1-4, with 7 bases fitting TRBD1. The germline gives CDR1 SGHVS, CDR2 FQNEAQ. V dropped 0 bases and J dropped 6; count of bases not matched to a gene: 10. There are 17 residues in the CDR3.

This clonotype was recorded many times. The V call is TRBV15, the J call TRBJ2-5, with no clear D. The CDR3 has 15 amino acids. Germline V CDR1 and CDR2: LNHNV, YYDKDF (reference sequence). V was trimmed by 0 bases and J by 5 bases, leaving 13 bases between them. The CDR3 bases are TGTGCCACCAGCAGAGATCATGGGCAGGTGGAGACCCAGTACTTC. It is translated as CATSRDHGQVETQYF.

This clonotype was detected ten times or more. The V and J genes are TRBV28 and TRBJ2-7; TRBD2 matches at 8 bases. The CDR3 is 15 residues long. The trim removed 4 bases at V and 4 bases at J, leaving 9 bases unmatched. Germline assignment: CDR1 MDHEN and CDR2 SYDVKM. The CDR3 protein is CASSSITGLGYEQYF. In DNA form, the CDR3 reads TGTGCCAGCAGTTCAATTACGGGACTAGGGTACGAGCAGTACTTC.

This clonotype was observed a few times. This rearrangement joins TRBV28 to TRBJ1-5; no reliable D call. The CDR3 has 15 amino acids. Looked up from germline, CDR1 is MDHEN and CDR2 is SYDVKM. V lost 5 bases and J lost 2, with 13 bases in between. The CDR3, as DNA: TGTGCCAGCAGTGCAGCCCCTGGGGGCAATCAGCCCCAGCATTTT. Translated, it gives CASSAAPGGNQPQHF.

The gene calls are TRBV9 and TRBJ1-1; 9 bases line up with TRBD1. The CDR3 loop spans 13 amino acids. V was clipped by 4 bases and J by 11 bases; unmatched bases: 9. From germline, CDR1 is SGDLS and CDR2 YYNGEE. The CDR3 nucleotides are TGTGCCAGCAGCCCCGGGGACAGGGAGCGGGCTTTCTTT. This sequence encodes CASSPGDRERAFF.

This clonotype was counted ten times or more. The chain carries TRBV12-3 or TRBV12-4 and TRBJ1-4; D uncertain. Trimming removed 4 bases from V and 6 bases from J, with 9 bases in between. This CDR3 is built from 13 residues. In DNA, the CDR3 is TGTGCCAGCAGTTCCCTCTATGATGAAAAACTGTTTTTT. Its translation: CASSSLYDEKLFF.

V and J are TRBV15 and TRBJ2-1; D unresolved. CDR1 is LNHNV, CDR2 YYDKDF, per germline (reference sequence). The V end was cut by 3 bases, the J end by 7 bases, with 13 bases between. The CDR3 is 14 amino acids. CDR3: CATSREPVGNEQFF. DNA for the CDR3: TGTGCCACCAGCAGGGAACCCGTCGGGAATGAGCAGTTCTTC.

This clonotype was counted ten times or more. The rearrangement uses TRBV12-3 or TRBV12-4 and TRBJ1-5; possibly TRBD1 for D (5 bases). The CDR3 has 15 amino acids. Trimming removed 3 bases at V and 6 bases at J, with 15 bases between. The CDR3 region is CASSFGGTAGQPQHF. CDR3 sequence (DNA): TGTGCCAGCAGTTTTGGGGGGACGGCCGGTCAGCCCCAGCATTTT.